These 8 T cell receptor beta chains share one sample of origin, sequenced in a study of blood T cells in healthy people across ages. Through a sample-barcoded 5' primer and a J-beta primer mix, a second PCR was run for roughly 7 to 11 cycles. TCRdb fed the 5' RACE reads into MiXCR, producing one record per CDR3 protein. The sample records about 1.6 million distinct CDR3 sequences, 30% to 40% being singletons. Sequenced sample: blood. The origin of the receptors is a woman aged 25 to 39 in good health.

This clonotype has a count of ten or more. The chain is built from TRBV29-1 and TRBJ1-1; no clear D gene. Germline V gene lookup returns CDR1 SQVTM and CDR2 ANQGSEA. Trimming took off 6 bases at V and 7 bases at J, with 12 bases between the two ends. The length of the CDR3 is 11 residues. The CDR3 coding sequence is TGCAGCGTCAGGCACGAGGGTGAAGCTTTCTTT. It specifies CSVRHEGEAFF. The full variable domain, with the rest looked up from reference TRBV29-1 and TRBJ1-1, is SAVISQKPSRDICQRGTSLTIQCQVDSQVTMMFWYRQQPGQSLTLIATANQGSEATYESGFVIDKFPISRPNLTFSTLTVSNMSPEDSSIYLCSVRHEGEAFFGQGTRLTVV.

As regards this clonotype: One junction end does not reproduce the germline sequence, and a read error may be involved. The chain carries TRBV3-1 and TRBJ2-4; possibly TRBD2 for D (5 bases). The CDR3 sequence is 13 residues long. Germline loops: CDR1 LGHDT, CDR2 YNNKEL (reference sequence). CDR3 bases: TGTGCCAACAGCCAAGCCGGGGAAAACATTCAGTACTTC. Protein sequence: CANSQAGENIQYF.

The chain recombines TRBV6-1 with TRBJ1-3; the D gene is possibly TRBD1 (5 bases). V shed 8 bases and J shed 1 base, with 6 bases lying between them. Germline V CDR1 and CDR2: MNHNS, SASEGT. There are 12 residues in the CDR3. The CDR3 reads CASGASGNTIYF. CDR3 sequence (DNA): TGTGCCAGCGGGGCTTCTGGAAACACCATATATTTT.

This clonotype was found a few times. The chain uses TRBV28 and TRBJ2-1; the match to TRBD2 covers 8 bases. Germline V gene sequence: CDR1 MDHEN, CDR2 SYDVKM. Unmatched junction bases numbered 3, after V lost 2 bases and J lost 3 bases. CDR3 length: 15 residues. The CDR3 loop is CASSLQREYYNEQFF. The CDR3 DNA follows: TGTGCCAGCAGTTTACAGCGGGAGTACTACAATGAGCAGTTCTTC. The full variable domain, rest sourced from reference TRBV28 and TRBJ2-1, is DVKVTQSSRYLVKRTGEKVFLECVQDMDHENMFWYRQDPGLGLRLIYFSYDVKMKEKGDIPEGYSVSREKKERFSLILESASTNQTSMYLCASSLQREYYNEQFFGPGTRLTVL.

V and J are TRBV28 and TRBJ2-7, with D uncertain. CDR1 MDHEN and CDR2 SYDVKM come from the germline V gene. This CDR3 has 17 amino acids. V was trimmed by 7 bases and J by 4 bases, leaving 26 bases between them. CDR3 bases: TGTGCCAGCACCCGACCCGGCGGATCAACGCCCCCTTACGAGCAGTACTTC. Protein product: CASTRPGGSTPPYEQYF.

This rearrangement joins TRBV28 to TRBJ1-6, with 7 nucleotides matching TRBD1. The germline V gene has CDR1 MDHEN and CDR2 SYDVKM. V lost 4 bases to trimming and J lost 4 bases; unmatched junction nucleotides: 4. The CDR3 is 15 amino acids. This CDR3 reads CASSSRGQYNSPLHF. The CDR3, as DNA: TGTGCCAGCAGTTCGAGGGGACAGTATAATTCACCCCTCCACTTT.

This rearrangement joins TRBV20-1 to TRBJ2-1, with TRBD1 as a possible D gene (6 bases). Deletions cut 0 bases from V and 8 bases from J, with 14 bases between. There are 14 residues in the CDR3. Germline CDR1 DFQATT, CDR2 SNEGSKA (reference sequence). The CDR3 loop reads CSAREHQGIDEQFF. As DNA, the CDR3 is TGCAGTGCTAGAGAGCATCAGGGGATCGATGAGCAGTTCTTC.

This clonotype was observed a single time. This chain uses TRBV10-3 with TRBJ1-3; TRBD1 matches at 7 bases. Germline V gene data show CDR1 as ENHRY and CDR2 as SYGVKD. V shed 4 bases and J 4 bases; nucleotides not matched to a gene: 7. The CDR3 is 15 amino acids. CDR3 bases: TGTGCCATCAGTGTCTCCCGGGACAGAGGAAACACCATATATTTT. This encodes CAISVSRDRGNTIYF.